One sample yielded the 27 T cell receptor beta chains listed below, sequenced in a study of CD8+CD57+ T cells in acquired aplastic anemia. Both TCR beta VDJ combination and CDR3 sequence profiling were carried out. Genomic DNA was the template for this profiling. TCRdb itself ran the reads through MiXCR, one entry per CDR3 protein. The sample comprises roughly 420,000 distinct CDR3 sequences, just under 70% of which are singletons, and 4% rests with the top ten. Sequencing was performed on sorted CD4+, CD8+, or CD8+CD57+ T cells (not recorded which) from PBMCs. The source is a human donor in good health, serving as a control.

The V and J genes are TRBV7-6 and TRBJ2-3; D gene unclear. CDR1 is SGHVS, CDR2 FNYEAQ, per germline. V lost 2 bases to trimming and J lost 15 bases, with 24 bases between them. The CDR3 contains 15 residues. CDR3 protein: CASSLSGNAEAFFYF. DNA of the CDR3: TGTGCCAGCAGCTTAAGTGGGAACGCTGAAGCTTTCTTTTATTTT. Filled out from reference TRBV7-6 and TRBJ2-3, the complete variable domain reads GAGVSQSPRYKVTKRGQDVALRCDPISGHVSLYWYRQALGQGPEFLTYFNYEAQQDKSGLPNDRFSAERPEGSISTLTIQRTEQRDSAMYRCASSLSGNAEAFFYFGPGTRLTVL.

This clonotype was seen only a few times. This may stem from a read error, because a much larger clone lies one nucleotide away. The chain joins TRBV6-4 to TRBJ2-7, with TRBD1 identical over 8 bases. The V segment lost 4 bases and the J segment 4 bases; nucleotides outside the gene matches: 30. The CDR3 length is 22 residues. The germline gives CDR1 MRHNA, CDR2 SNTAGT. In nucleotides, the CDR3 is TGTGCCAGCAGTGGCTCGTACCCACGACAGGGGTCGGCGACCACTCTATGGTACGAGCAGTACTTC. It is translated as CASSGSYPRQGSATTLWYEQYF.

Ten or more counts support this clonotype. The CDR3 loop reads CASSYPGGGRVPQHF. DNA of the CDR3: TGTGCCAGCAGTTACCCGGGTGGAGGGCGGGTGCCCCAGCATTTT. The V call is TRBV6-7, the J call TRBJ1-5; D ambiguous. TRBV6-7 is an ORF; its function is uncertain. The CDR3 has 15 residues. V was cut by 2 bases and J by 9 bases, with 17 bases left in between.

The sample holds many counts of this clonotype. This rearrangement joins TRBV7-2 to TRBJ2-1; 10 bases line up with TRBD1. Germline V gives CDR1 SGHTA, CDR2 FQGNSA. Trimming removed 4 bases from V and 4 bases from J; junction bases left unmatched: 4. The CDR3 consists of 15 residues. CDR3 sequence (DNA): TGTGCCAGCAGCTCAGACAGGGGGCTGTACAATGAGCAGTTCTTC. Its protein is CASSSDRGLYNEQFF.

Of note for this clonotype: One junction end disagrees with the germline gene, perhaps due to a read error. The J gene is TRBJ1-5, the V gene TRBV5-1; D might be TRBD1 (5 bases). The CDR3 spans 13 residues. From germline, CDR1 is SGHRS and CDR2 YFSETQ. The CDR3 here is CASSLGGDQRQHF. CDR3 DNA sequence: TGCGCCAGCAGCTTGGGGGGGGATCAGCGCCAGCATTTT.

This clonotype was counted only a few times. A much larger clone is a single base away; this may be a read error. V is TRBV7-9 and J is TRBJ1-1; TRBD1 matches at 7 bases. V trimming: 7 bases; J trimming: 4 bases; junction bases outside the gene matches: 6. The germline gives CDR1 SEHNR, CDR2 FQNEAQ (reference sequence). The CDR3 length is 13 residues. CDR3: CASKNAGGTEAFF. DNA for the CDR3: TGTGCCAGCAAAAACGCAGGGGGCACTGAAGCTTTCTTT.

V gene TRBV2 combines with J gene TRBJ2-1; TRBD1 agrees at 9 bases. V lost 5 bases to trimming and J lost 4 bases; unmatched junction nucleotides: 12. The CDR3 totals 17 residues. Germline CDR1 and CDR2: SNHLY and FYNNEI. CDR3 sequence reads: CASSSGQGIPMYNEQFF. CDR3 sequence (DNA): TGTGCCAGCAGTTCGGGACAGGGTATCCCAATGTACAATGAGCAGTTCTTC. Based on the CDR3 plus reference TRBV2 and TRBJ2-1, the full variable domain is EPEVTQTPSHQVTQMGQEVILRCVPISNHLYFYWYRQILGQKVEFLVSFYNNEISEKSEIFDDQFSVERPDGSNFTLKIRSTKLEDSAMYFCASSSGQGIPMYNEQFFGPGTRLTVL.

J is TRBJ2-2 and V is TRBV9; TRBD2 is a possible D gene (6 bases). From germline, CDR1 is SGDLS and CDR2 YYNGEE. Trimming shortened V by 0 bases and J by 0 bases, and 6 bases separated the two germline ends. The CDR3 runs to 15 residues. The DNA for the CDR3 is TGTGCCAGCAGCGTAGCGGGAGCGAACACCGGGGAGCTGTTTTTT. Translated, it gives CASSVAGANTGELFF.

This clonotype was observed a few times. The chain recombines TRBV6-1 with TRBJ1-3, with TRBD1 matching over 9 bases. The CDR3 runs 16 residues. With 3 bases clipped from V and 3 bases from J, the junction kept 6 bases outside the gene matches. In germline, CDR1 is MNHNS, CDR2 SASEGT. CDR3: CASSDYRGRVGNTIYF. The CDR3 DNA sequence: TGTGCCAGCAGTGATTACAGGGGGCGCGTTGGAAACACCATATATTTT.

The chain joins TRBV14 to TRBJ1-1, with D uncertain. The CDR3 covers 15 residues. Germline V gene sequence: CDR1 SGHDN, CDR2 FVKESK. V lost 5 bases and J lost 12, with 25 bases in between. In DNA form, the CDR3 reads TGTGCCAGCAGCGACCAGCGGGCTCGGACCCAGGACTCTTTCTTT. Its protein is CASSDQRARTQDSFF.

Details on this clonotype: Given the absence of the conserved phenylalanine or tryptophan at the CDR3 end, a read error is likely. This chain links TRBV11-2 with TRBJ1-6; no clear D gene. The CDR3 length is 16 residues. The germline CDR1 and CDR2 sequences are SGHAT and FQNNGV. Trimming stripped 6 bases from V and 7 bases from J, with 19 bases between. CDR3 sequence: CASREKRERRNSPLHL. The CDR3 DNA sequence: TGTGCCAGCAGAGAAAAAAGGGAGAGGAGGAATTCACCCCTCCACCTT.

The chain carries TRBV20-1 and TRBJ1-1; D might be TRBD1 (6 bases). Trimming removed 0 bases at V and 0 bases at J, with 14 bases between. CDR1 and CDR2 from the germline V gene are DFQATT and SNEGSKA (reference sequence). The CDR3 runs 16 residues. The CDR3 here is CSARDGYRGMNTEAFF. In DNA form, the CDR3 reads TGCAGTGCTAGAGATGGGTATAGGGGGATGAACACTGAAGCTTTCTTT.

This clonotype was observed once. The chain has TRBV11-2 and TRBJ2-7; weak D call: TRBD1 (5 bases). Germline V gives CDR1 SGHAT, CDR2 FQNNGV. The CDR3 consists of 14 residues. V lost 4 bases and J 4 bases, leaving 14 bases between the germline ends. For the CDR3, the DNA is TGTGCCAGCAGCTCCGACGGTGGGGCTTACGAGCAGTACTTC. Protein: CASSSDGGAYEQYF.

This clonotype has only a few counts. Without the conserved terminal phenylalanine or tryptophan, this CDR3 likely stems from a read error. The J gene is TRBJ2-7, the V gene TRBV29-1; 7 bases are shared with TRBD2. V gave up 3 bases and J gave up 4 bases; unmatched junction bases: 15. Per germline, CDR1 SQVTM and CDR2 ANQGSEA. The CDR3 length is 16 residues. The CDR3 spells CSVEGLGGSTQYEQYL. In DNA, the CDR3 is TGCAGCGTTGAGGGTTTGGGGGGGAGCACCCAATACGAGCAGTACCTC.

The chain combines TRBV11-2 with TRBJ1-6; D is unclear. The germline V gene encodes CDR1 SGHAT and CDR2 FQNNGV. CDR3 length: 14 residues. V lost 5 bases and J lost 8, with 13 bases in between. The CDR3: CASSAPRVYSPLHF. The CDR3 nucleotides read TGTGCCAGCAGCGCCCCGCGGGTTTATTCACCCCTCCACTTT.

The V gene is TRBV4-3, the J gene TRBJ2-7; 7 bases agree with TRBD1. The V and J ends lost 0 bases and 3 bases, in that order; junction bases with no gene match: 14. CDR3 length: 18 amino acids. Per germline, CDR1 LGHNA and CDR2 YSLEER. The CDR3 reads CASSQESGQISRVYEQYF. CDR3 sequence (DNA): TGCGCCAGCAGCCAAGAATCGGGACAGATATCCAGAGTCTACGAGCAGTACTTC.

The V and J genes are TRBV7-8 and TRBJ2-1; TRBD2 might be the D (6 bases). The germline CDR1 and CDR2 sequences are SGHVS and FQNEAQ. Deletions cut 5 bases from V and 9 bases from J, with 14 bases between. The CDR3 has 13 residues. The CDR3 DNA reads as TGTGCCAGCAGCCCTCCCCGGGGGACTGAGCAGTTCTTC. Translated, it gives CASSPPRGTEQFF.

As regards this clonotype: An end of the junction differs from the germline gene, which may be a read error. J is TRBJ2-5 and V is TRBV7-9; perhaps D is TRBD1 or TRBD2 (7 bases each). Germline V gene sequence: CDR1 SEHNR, CDR2 FQNEAQ (reference sequence). This CDR3 is built from 13 residues. The CDR3, as DNA: TGTGCTAGCAGCATTCAGGGGGGGGAGGAAGCTTACTTC. Translated: CASSIQGGEEAYF.

In the case of this clonotype: The CDR3 ends on some other residue instead of the conserved phenylalanine or tryptophan, so this is likely a read error. No DNA is shown, since the ends of the CDR3 on it are uncertain; the CDR3 is the one TCRdb lists. The chain recombines TRBV7-9 with TRBJ2-7; TRBD2, the D gene given by the table, was not confirmed from the DNA. The CDR3 length is 13 residues, termini included. Per germline, CDR1 SEHNR and CDR2 FQNEAQ (reference sequence). The CDR3 reads CASNEEGYGYTFG.

Ten or more counts support this clonotype. The chain couples TRBV6-2 or TRBV6-3 to TRBJ2-3; TRBD1 or TRBD2 may be the D gene (5 bases each). Trimming stripped 2 bases from V and 2 bases from J, with 11 bases between. CDR3 size: 15 residues. Germline V gene sequence: CDR1 MNHEY, CDR2 SVGEGT. The CDR3 sequence is CASSYRDGITDTQYF. As DNA, the CDR3 is TGTGCCAGCAGTTACCGGGACGGTATCACAGATACGCAGTATTTT.

To note about this clonotype: This may be a read error, as it is one base from a much larger clone. CDR3 coding DNA: TGTGCCAGCAGCCAAGCAGGGGACTATGGCTACACCTTC. It specifies CASSQAGDYGYTF. The rearrangement links TRBV14 to TRBJ1-2, with TRBD1 as a possible D gene (6 bases). CDR3 length: 13 amino acids. Trimming removed 1 base at V and 3 bases at J, with 6 bases between. Germline CDR1 SGHDN, CDR2 FVKESK.

The CDR3 DNA follows: TGTGCCACCAGTGAGGACCCCACATATGAAAAACTGTTTTTT. This gives the protein CATSEDPTYEKLFF. The chain uses TRBV24-1 and TRBJ1-4, with D unclear. CDR3 length: 14 residues. CDR1 is KGHDR, CDR2 SFDVKD, per germline. V was cut by 4 bases and J by 6 bases, with 11 bases left in between.

This clonotype was detected many times. The V gene is TRBV12-3 or TRBV12-4, the J gene TRBJ2-1; D remains ambiguous. The CDR3 has 11 amino acids. The V and J ends lost 6 bases and 7 bases respectively, with 7 bases between them. CDR3 sequence (DNA): TGTGCCAGCAGCTACCGTAATGAGCAGTTCTTC. Translation gives CASSYRNEQFF.

This sequence joins TRBV7-9 and TRBJ2-5, with 7 bases aligning to TRBD2. The V and J ends lost 5 bases and 5 bases, in that order; junction bases with no gene match: 8. The length of the CDR3 is 14 residues. CDR1 and CDR2 from the germline V gene are SEHNR and FQNEAQ (reference sequence). CDR3 coding DNA: TGTGCCAGCAGCCCGGGAGGCGGACGGGAGACCCAGTACTTC. This encodes CASSPGGGRETQYF.

As for this clonotype: The CDR3 does not close with the conserved phenylalanine or tryptophan, likely indicating a read error. The DNA is omitted, as the CDR3 cannot be located on it reliably, and the CDR3 follows TCRdb's listing. The chain employs TRBV7-2 and TRBJ1-1; the table's D call, TRBD1, has no DNA check behind it. Germline V gene lookup returns CDR1 SGHTA and CDR2 FQGNSA. The CDR3 comprises 13 residues, both ends counted. CDR3 sequence reads: CASSLAVDREAST.

Note on this clonotype: An end of the junction differs from the germline gene, which may be a read error. V gene TRBV7-2 combines with J gene TRBJ2-5; the D call may be TRBD1 or TRBD2 (5 bases each). The CDR3 is 14 residues long. Germline assignment: CDR1 SGHTA and CDR2 FQGNSA. CDR3 DNA: TGTGCCGGCAGCTACTGGACGGGGCAAGCGACCCAGTACTTC. Translated, it gives CAGSYWTGQATQYF.

V usage is TRBV19 and J usage is TRBJ2-1; 8 bases agree with TRBD2. V gave up 6 bases and J gave up 8 bases; unmatched junction bases: 12. Germline V gene data show CDR1 as LNHDA and CDR2 as SQIVND (reference sequence). The CDR3 sequence is 15 residues long. CDR3 DNA sequence: TGTGCCAGTAGCTCTAGGACCGGGGGGGCTTATGAGCAGTTCTTC. Translating gives CASSSRTGGAYEQFF. Together with reference TRBV19 and TRBJ2-1, the CDR3 gives the full variable domain: DGGITQSPKYLFRKEGQNVTLSCEQNLNHDAMYWYRQDPGQGLRLIYYSQIVNDFQKGDIAEGYSVSREKKESFPLTVTSAQKNPTAFYLCASSSRTGGAYEQFFGPGTRLTVL.